This TCR beta chain was profiled in a study of a mutant IDH1 vaccine in newly diagnosed glioma. The V end lost 4 bases, the J end lost 8 bases, and 18 bases lay between the germline ends. Germline-derived CDR1 and CDR2 are SGHRS and YFSETQ. The CDR3 runs to 14 residues. Noted time point: week 35, safety follow-up. In the vaccine, a single dose held 300 ug of the mutant IDH1 20-mer peptide, along with topical imiquimod. Patients carried new grade 3 or 4 IDH1-mutant astrocytomas lacking nuclear ATRX. TCRdb's copy holds only in-frame clones and misses some; the assay was immunoSEQ multiplex PCR. The table records around 57,000 clones, 80% to 90% of them present only once. For this clone: Its antigen remains unidentified.

The gene calls are TRBV5-1 and TRBJ1-1; possible D gene TRBD1, 6 bases. The source of this sequence is a man under 40 with glioma. Specimen: PBMCs, collected from a glioma patient whose treatment included an IDH1 peptide vaccine. CDR3 sequence: CASSPKRGAPEAFF. The DNA for the CDR3 is TGCGCCAGCAGCCCGAAGCGGGGGGCGCCGGAAGCTTTCTTT. Full variable domain (outside the CDR3, taken from reference TRBV5-1 and TRBJ1-1): KAGVTQTPRYLIKTRGQQVTLSCSPISGHRSVSWYQQTPGQGLQFLFEYFSETQRNKGNFPGRFSGRQFSNSRSEMNVSTLELGDSALYLCASSPKRGAPEAFFGQGTRLTVV.